The present T cell receptor beta chain was sequenced within a study of shared clonotypes between healthy human individuals. Sequenced by immunoSEQ multiplex PCR; TCRdb stores in-frame clones only, minus some. The data hold approximately 500,000 clones, with over 60% observed a single time. This clone was counted a single time. Trimming removed 4 bases at V and 4 bases at J, with 11 bases between. CDR3 length equals 13 residues. CDR1 and CDR2 from the germline V gene are SGHRS and YFSETQ. This receptor was identified in a woman in her forties in good health. Some clones in this sample may be carry-over from other donors' samples. The V gene is TRBV5-1, the J gene TRBJ2-5, with a possible D match to TRBD2 (6 bases). Material for sequencing was PBMCs. The CDR3: CASSLIGRETQYF. The CDR3 DNA is TGCGCCAGCAGCCTAATCGGGAGAGAGACCCAGTACTTC.